One and the same sample provided the 4 T cell receptor beta chains below, sequenced in a study of a mutant IDH1 vaccine in newly diagnosed glioma. The time point denotes: baseline, week 1 (first vaccination visit). The treatment is: pre-vaccination baseline after standard-of-care therapy. Sequencing used immunoSEQ multiplex PCR; TCRdb keeps in-frame clones, though not all of them. This table has some 23,000 clones, 93% appearing once. This sample comprised PBMCs, obtained from a glioma patient treated with radiotherapy, temozolomide or both. Receptor source: a man between 35 and 55 years old with glioma.

The rearrangement links TRBV7-9 to TRBJ2-5; 7 bases align to TRBD1. The CDR3 length is 15 residues. V was pared by 5 bases and J by 1 base, with 7 bases of the junction left unmatched. Germline assignment: CDR1 SEHNR and CDR2 FQNEAQ (reference sequence). The CDR3 nucleotides read TGTGCCAGCAGCGGTACCGGGACAGCCCAAGAGACCCAGTACTTC. It codes for CASSGTGTAQETQYF.

The chain recombines TRBV30 with TRBJ2-7; D not resolved. Germline assignment: CDR1 GTSNPN and CDR2 SVGIG (reference sequence). The V end was cut by 3 bases, the J end by 0 bases, with 6 bases between. The CDR3 runs to 12 residues. CDR3 nucleotides: TGTGCCTGGAGAGGGCCCTCCTACGAGCAGTACTTC. Translating gives CAWRGPSYEQYF.

The chain employs TRBV5-1 and TRBJ1-2, with TRBD1 as a possible D gene (6 bases). Per germline, CDR1 SGHRS and CDR2 YFSETQ. The germline V and J ends were trimmed by 5 bases and 3 bases, with 14 bases remaining between them. This CDR3 contains 14 residues. CDR3 sequence: CASSVQGGDYGYTF. The DNA for the CDR3 is TGCGCCAGCAGTGTACAGGGCGGGGACTATGGCTACACCTTC. The whole variable domain, remainder taken from reference TRBV5-1 and TRBJ1-2, is KAGVTQTPRYLIKTRGQQVTLSCSPISGHRSVSWYQQTPGQGLQFLFEYFSETQRNKGNFPGRFSGRQFSNSRSEMNVSTLELGDSALYLCASSVQGGDYGYTFGSGTRLTVV.

This chain's CDR3 is CASRQRDSRFDEQYF. The CDR3 DNA sequence: TGCGCCAGCCGACAACGGGACTCTAGATTCGACGAGCAGTACTTC. This chain joins TRBV4-1 and TRBJ2-7; possible D gene TRBD2, 6 bases. The CDR3 consists of 15 residues. Trimming shortened V by 8 bases and J by 5 bases, and 22 bases separated the two germline ends. Germline V gene lookup returns CDR1 MGHRA and CDR2 YSYEKL.